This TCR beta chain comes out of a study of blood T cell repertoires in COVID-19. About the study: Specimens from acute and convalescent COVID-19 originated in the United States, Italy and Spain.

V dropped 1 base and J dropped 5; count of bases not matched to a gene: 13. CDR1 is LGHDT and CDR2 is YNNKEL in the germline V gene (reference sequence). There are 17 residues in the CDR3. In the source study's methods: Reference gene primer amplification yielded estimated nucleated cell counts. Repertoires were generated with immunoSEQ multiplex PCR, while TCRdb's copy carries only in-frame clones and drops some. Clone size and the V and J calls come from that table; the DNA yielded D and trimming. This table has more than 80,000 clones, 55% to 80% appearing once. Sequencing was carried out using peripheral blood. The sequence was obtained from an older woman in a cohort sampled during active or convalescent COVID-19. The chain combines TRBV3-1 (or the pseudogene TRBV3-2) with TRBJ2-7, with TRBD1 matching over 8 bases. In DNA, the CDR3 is TGTGCCAGCAGCCAAGGGGTTCCGGGACAGGAATACCACGAGCAGTACTTC. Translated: CASSQGVPGQEYHEQYF.